Presented here are 28 T cell receptor beta chains from one specimen sequenced in a study of T cell responses to AZD1222 COVID-19 vaccine. Here immunoSEQ multiplex PCR was the method, and the copy in TCRdb shows in-frame clones only, minus some. Of 150,000 or so clones in the sample, about 87% were seen once. The specimen comprised peripheral blood, sampled on day 0 of AZD1222 vaccination. The receptors stem from an adult in good health.

This sequence joins TRBV6-5 and TRBJ1-4, with D tentatively TRBD1 (6 bases). The CDR3 consists of 14 residues. V was trimmed by 5 bases and J by 7 bases, leaving 14 bases between them. Looked up from germline, CDR1 is MNHEY and CDR2 is SVGAGI. CDR3 in amino acids: CASSQQGGGEKLFF. Here the CDR3 DNA reads TGTGCCAGCAGTCAACAGGGAGGGGGTGAAAAACTGTTTTTT.

This chain connects TRBV7-2 to TRBJ1-3; perhaps TRBD1 as D (5 bases). Trimming left V 2 bases short and J 1 base short, with 9 bases between. Germline CDR1 SGHTA, CDR2 FQGNSA. The length of the CDR3 is 15 residues. This CDR3 reads CASSLMQGSGNTIYF. As DNA, the CDR3 is TGTGCCAGCAGCTTAATGCAGGGATCTGGAAACACCATATATTTT.

The chain has TRBV6-2 or TRBV6-3 and TRBJ2-1, with TRBD2 matching 11 bases. The CDR3 extends over 15 amino acids. Germline V lookup: CDR1 MNHEY, CDR2 SVGEGT. With V trimmed by 6 bases and J by 2 bases, 3 bases remained unmatched. CDR3 sequence (DNA): TGTGCCAGCAGCCTTAGCGGGGGGGCCTACAATGAGCAGTTCTTC. It specifies CASSLSGGAYNEQFF.

J is TRBJ2-7 and V is TRBV7-9; 7 bases fit TRBD1. Germline CDR1 is SEHNR and CDR2 is FQNEAQ (reference sequence). The CDR3 covers 16 residues. After removal of 4 bases from V and 1 base from J, the junction contained 10 bases not matched to a gene. CDR3 residues: CASSSITGAGSYEQYF. CDR3 nucleotide sequence: TGTGCCAGCAGCTCCATCACAGGGGCCGGATCCTACGAGCAGTACTTC.

The chain carries TRBV5-5 and TRBJ1-1; no clear D. Between the trimmed V and J ends, which lost 0 bases and 3 bases, there was a span of 3 bases. From germline, CDR1 is SGHKS and CDR2 YYEKEE (reference sequence). The CDR3 has 12 amino acids. CDR3 in amino acids: CASSLVDTEAFF. DNA for the CDR3: TGTGCCAGCAGCTTGGTGGACACTGAAGCTTTCTTT.

For the CDR3, the DNA is TGTGCCACCAGGGATTGGGGGACAGGGAAAGACACTGAAGCTTTCTTT. Protein product: CATRDWGTGKDTEAFF. The chain links TRBV19 to TRBJ1-1, with 9 bases that match TRBD1. Trimming cost V 10 bases and J 3 bases; bases outside gene matches: 15. The CDR3 length is 16 residues. CDR1 is LNHDA, CDR2 SQIVND, per germline (reference sequence). The full variable domain, with the rest looked up from reference TRBV19 and TRBJ1-1, is DGGITQSPKYLFRKEGQNVTLSCEQNLNHDAMYWYRQDPGQGLRLIYYSQIVNDFQKGDIAEGYSVSREKKESFPLTVTSAQKNPTAFYLCATRDWGTGKDTEAFFGQGTRLTVV.

The rearrangement joins TRBV6-5 to TRBJ1-5; D remains unclear. Deletions cut 6 bases from V and 3 bases from J, with 9 bases between. Germline V gene data show CDR1 as MNHEY and CDR2 as SVGAGI. The CDR3 contains 13 residues. The CDR3 bases are TGTGCCAGCAGGGGGTGGAACAATCAGCCCCAGCATTTT. Translated: CASRGWNNQPQHF.

V usage is TRBV6-5 and J usage is TRBJ2-7; 11 bases map to TRBD1. V was pared by 2 bases and J by 6 bases, with 3 bases of the junction left unmatched. Germline V gene sequence: CDR1 MNHEY, CDR2 SVGAGI. This CDR3 is 14 amino acids long. The CDR3 sequence: CASSYRTGGGEQYF. CDR3 bases: TGTGCCAGCAGTTACCGGACAGGGGGCGGCGAGCAGTACTTC.

The chain combines TRBV7-3 with TRBJ1-1; no firm D call. In germline, CDR1 is SGHTA, CDR2 FQGTGA. There are 12 residues in the CDR3. Trimming left V 4 bases short and J 1 base short, with 4 bases between. CDR3 residues: CASSSQNTEAFF. DNA for the CDR3: TGTGCCAGCAGCTCCCAGAACACTGAAGCTTTCTTT.

This chain uses TRBV2 with TRBJ1-2; TRBD1 matches 10 bases. Losses at the gene ends were 6 bases for V and 5 bases for J; bases not matched to a gene: 6. This CDR3 contains 14 residues. Germline V gene sequence: CDR1 SNHLY, CDR2 FYNNEI. The CDR3 DNA reads as TGTGCCAGCAGGACAGGGGGCGAGGATTATGGCTACACCTTC. It yields the protein CASRTGGEDYGYTF.

This clone was observed a handful of times. This sequence joins TRBV3-1 (or the pseudogene TRBV3-2) and TRBJ2-5, with D possibly TRBD1 on 6 matching bases. The V and J ends lost 0 bases and 4 bases respectively, with 21 bases between them. The CDR3 extends over 18 amino acids. Germline values: CDR1 LGHDT, CDR2 YNNKEL (reference sequence). CDR3 in DNA: TGTGCCAGCAGCCAAGATCTCCTCAGGACAGCCCACGGAGAGACCCAGTACTTC. It specifies CASSQDLLRTAHGETQYF.

J is TRBJ1-2 and V is TRBV25-1, with no clear D. The V end was cut by 3 bases, the J end by 4 bases, with 3 bases between. The CDR3 runs to 11 residues. CDR1 is MGHDK, CDR2 SYGVNS, per germline. CDR3 region: CASSDRYGYTF. The CDR3, as DNA: TGTGCCAGCAGTGATCGCTATGGCTACACCTTC.

The chain combines TRBV18 with TRBJ1-2, with a possible D match to TRBD1 (6 bases). V lost 4 bases and J 8 bases, leaving 14 bases between the germline ends. This CDR3 spans 13 amino acids. In germline, CDR1 is KGHSH, CDR2 LQKENI. The CDR3 protein is CASSRNRDGGYTF. The CDR3 DNA reads as TGTGCCAGCTCACGTAACAGGGACGGCGGCTACACCTTC. The complete variable domain, with remaining parts taken from reference TRBV18 and TRBJ1-2, reads NAGVMQNPRHLVRRRGQEARLRCSPMKGHSHVYWYRQLPEEGLKFMVYLQKENIIDESGMPKERFSAEFPKEGPSILRIQQVVRGDSAAYFCASSRNRDGGYTFGSGTRLTVV.

V gene TRBV5-5 combines with J gene TRBJ1-1, with 7 bases identical to TRBD1. Germline V gene sequence: CDR1 SGHKS, CDR2 YYEKEE (reference sequence). V lost 3 bases, J lost 7 bases, and 9 bases stayed unmatched. The CDR3 is 14 residues long. The DNA for the CDR3 is TGTGCCAGCAGCTGGGAACAGGGGCTCAGTGAAGCTTTCTTT. Protein sequence: CASSWEQGLSEAFF. The whole variable domain, remainder taken from reference TRBV5-5 and TRBJ1-1, is DAGVTQSPTHLIKTRGQQVTLRCSPISGHKSVSWYQQVLGQGPQFIFQYYEKEERGRGNFPDRFSARQFPNYSSELNVNALLLGDSALYLCASSWEQGLSEAFFGQGTRLTVV.

The chain uses TRBV28 and TRBJ2-7; D unclear. V gave up 5 bases and J gave up 4 bases, with 12 bases separating them. In germline, CDR1 is MDHEN, CDR2 SYDVKM. The CDR3 sequence is 13 residues long. CDR3 DNA: TGTGCCAGCAGTAGAGGTCCGGTTTACGAGCAGTACTTC. Amino acids: CASSRGPVYEQYF.

CDR3 loop: CASSAGTNTGELFF. CDR3 coding DNA: TGCGCCAGCAGTGCCGGGACCAACACCGGGGAGCTGTTTTTT. The rearrangement uses TRBV10-1 and TRBJ2-2; D assignment may be TRBD1 or TRBD2 (5 bases each). This CDR3 spans 14 amino acids. CDR1 is WNHNN, CDR2 SYGVQD, per germline (reference sequence). V lost 4 bases and J 2 bases, leaving 8 bases between the germline ends.

This rearrangement joins TRBV7-2 to TRBJ1-4; a possible D gene is TRBD1 (5 bases). Trimming removed 5 bases at V and 3 bases at J, with 13 bases between. Looked up from germline, CDR1 is SGHTA and CDR2 is FQGNSA. The CDR3 runs to 15 residues. CDR3: CASSPPGRANEKLFF. As DNA, the CDR3 is TGTGCCAGCAGCCCACCGGGACGGGCTAATGAAAAACTGTTTTTT.

The chain recombines TRBV7-2 with TRBJ1-2; D not resolved. Germline assignment: CDR1 SGHTA and CDR2 FQGNSA. Trimming took off 3 bases at V and 2 bases at J, with 7 bases between the two ends. The CDR3 is 13 residues long. The CDR3 protein is CASSLTVNYGYTF. DNA of the CDR3: TGTGCCAGCAGCTTGACGGTGAACTATGGCTACACCTTC.

The rearrangement joins TRBV21-1 to TRBJ1-2; the table's D call of TRBD1 was not tested on the DNA. TRBV21-1 constitutes a pseudogene. The CDR3 has 20 amino acids. Written as DNA, the CDR3 is TGTGCCAGCAGCAAAGTTCGTCAACGGGACAGACCGCACTGGGGCTATGGCTACACCTTC. Translating gives CASSKVRQRDRPHWGYGYTF.

The gene calls are TRBV4-3 and TRBJ2-3; D is undetermined. CDR3 length: 15 amino acids. From germline, CDR1 is LGHNA and CDR2 YSLEER. The V gene lost 1 base and the J gene lost 0 bases, with 8 bases spanning the gap. The CDR3 protein is CASSQGLTSTDTQYF. The DNA of the CDR3 is TGCGCCAGCAGCCAAGGCCTGACTAGCACAGATACGCAGTATTTT.

V gene TRBV14 combines with J gene TRBJ1-1; D is perhaps TRBD1 (6 bases). This CDR3 spans 13 amino acids. From germline, CDR1 is SGHDN and CDR2 FVKESK. V was cut by 4 bases and J by 3 bases, with 9 bases left in between. The CDR3 protein is CASSRGRHTEAFF. The CDR3 coding sequence is TGTGCCAGCAGCCGGGGGCGACACACTGAAGCTTTCTTT.

The J gene is TRBJ1-1, the V gene TRBV5-8; 9 nucleotides line up with TRBD1. The germline V gene has CDR1 SGHTS and CDR2 YDEGEE. The CDR3 totals 16 residues. The V and J ends lost 5 bases and 0 bases, in that order; junction bases with no gene match: 8. The CDR3 region has the DNA TGTGCCAGCAGGTTTCCGGGACAGGGTTTGAACACTGAAGCTTTCTTT. Protein product: CASRFPGQGLNTEAFF. The complete variable domain, with remaining parts taken from reference TRBV5-8 and TRBJ1-1, reads EAGVTQSPTHLIKTRGQQATLRCSPISGHTSVYWYQQALGLGLQFLLWYDEGEERNRGNFPPRFSGRQFPNYSSELNVNALELEDSALYLCASRFPGQGLNTEAFFGQGTRLTVV.

The chain has TRBV3-1 (or the pseudogene TRBV3-2) and TRBJ1-3; D gene unclear. CDR3 length: 13 amino acids. V lost 1 base and J lost 7, with 8 bases in between. Germline-derived CDR1 and CDR2 are LGHDT and YNNKEL (reference sequence). The CDR3 sequence is CASSQVQPNTIYF. The DNA of the CDR3 is TGTGCCAGCAGCCAAGTTCAGCCGAACACCATATATTTT.

CDR3 amino acids: CASSLARASGNTIYF. The CDR3 bases are TGTGCCAGCAGCTTAGCGCGCGCCTCTGGAAACACCATATATTTT. The chain carries TRBV7-2 and TRBJ1-3, with D uncertain. With 0 bases removed from V and 0 bases from J, the gap between germline ends came to 6 bases. CDR3 length equals 15 residues. Per the germline V gene, CDR1 is SGHTA and CDR2 is FQGNSA.

V gene TRBV6-5 combines with J gene TRBJ1-2; possibly TRBD1 for D (6 bases). The CDR3 length is 14 residues. The V gene lost 5 bases and the J gene lost 4 bases, with 14 bases spanning the gap. Looked up from germline, CDR1 is MNHEY and CDR2 is SVGAGI. CDR3 protein: CASSPRGGSYGYTF. The CDR3 nucleotides are TGTGCCAGCAGTCCGAGGGGGGGCTCCTATGGCTACACCTTC.

The chain employs TRBV6-1 and TRBJ1-4; possibly TRBD1 for D (6 bases). Trimming stripped 1 base from V and 8 bases from J, with 14 bases between. Germline V gene sequence: CDR1 MNHNS, CDR2 SASEGT. This CDR3 is built from 15 residues. CDR3 in DNA: TGTGCCAGCAGTGAAGGTTGGCAGGGGCTCGAAAAACTGTTTTTT. Amino acids: CASSEGWQGLEKLFF.

J is TRBJ2-5 and V is TRBV29-1, with D tentatively TRBD1 or TRBD2 (6 bases each). Germline V CDR1 and CDR2: SQVTM, ANQGSEA. CDR3 length: 13 residues. Trimming removed 3 bases from V and 5 bases from J, with 13 bases in between. The DNA of the CDR3 is TGCAGCGTTGAGGGGGGCAGCGGGGAGACCCAGTACTTC. Translating gives CSVEGGSGETQYF.

V usage is TRBV18 and J usage is TRBJ2-1; a weak D match, TRBD1 (6 bases). V was trimmed by 5 bases and J by 1 base, leaving 12 bases between them. Germline CDR1 KGHSH, CDR2 LQKENI. The length of the CDR3 is 15 residues. The CDR3 region is CASSSQGLSYNEQFF. The DNA of the CDR3 is TGTGCCAGCTCATCCCAGGGGCTGTCCTACAATGAGCAGTTCTTC.